Here is one TCR beta chain with its context. The antigen it recognizes is unknown. No base qualities exist here, and no much larger clone lies one base off it. Collaborating institutions collected whole blood in K2EDTA tubes following their own protocols. For TCRbeta analysis, collaborators shipped samples as frozen whole blood, isolated PBMCs, or DNA extracted from either of those sample types. The immunoSEQ Assay, a bias-controlled multiplex PCR, was used to amplify TCRbeta CDR3 regions from genomic DNA. In the paper's pipeline: Within the assay, amplification of reference gene primers was used to estimate how many nucleated cells each sample contained. To quantify the absolute abundance of each unique TCRbeta CDR3 rearrangement, sequence reads were collapsed and filtered. For each sample, productive Simpson clonality was calculated as the square root of Simpson's diversity index across productive rearrangements. TCRdb took this table from immuneACCESS and kept in-frame rearrangements with V and J called. Such tables lack part of the clones; where checked against another copy, unresolved V genes explain under half of the gap, and the rest is unexplained. V, J and clone size are those of that table, while D and trimming were read from the DNA. The sample table shows fewer than 300,000 clones, and approximately 86% are seen once. The ten largest clones represent about 0.74% of the sample.

The CDR3 covers 17 residues, taking in both the cysteine and the phenylalanine. Only the CDR3 portion is preserved as DNA: 51 bases, with reading frame beginning at the first base. After removal of 1 base from V and 5 bases from J, the junction retains 13 bases not matched to a gene. The CDR1 and CDR2 encoded by the germline V gene are SGHAT and FQNNGV. This entry belongs to a study of blood T cell repertoires in COVID-19 (dated by TCRdb to 2019 to 2021). For the wider study: Samples covering the acute and convalescent phases of COVID-19 were provided by collaborators in the United States, Italy and Spain. The repertoires were released in a freely available public database intended as a resource for research on the immune response to SARS-CoV-2. The prospective study material was composed of cDNA or gDNA derived from T cells, B-cell-depleted T cells, or PBMCs. Where available, HLA class I and class II types were taken from metadata supplied by the sample provider and were not determined by assay-based typing. Samples were obtained from the ongoing ImmuneRACE study (first 160 participants) and from 1,254 subjects provided by 6 global collaborators. The sample metadata nearly always contained a de-identified subject ID, COVID-19 status, age in years and sex. Subjects who had been exposed to COVID-19, were actively infected with it, or had recovered from it provided the deeply sampled blood TCRbeta repertoires that made up the dataset.

Study-wide conclusions, independent of this receptor: The quantity of clinical and demographic metadata differed by source and by participant and was supplied without curation.

The sequence was obtained from a woman in her twenties or thirties with acute or convalescent COVID-19. The rearrangement combines TRBV11-2 with TRBJ1-1; 7 middle bases align to TRBD1. What was sequenced was peripheral blood. The bases are TGTGCCAGCAGCTTAGTAGCACCGACAGGGAAGGGGACTGAAGCTTTCTTT. The translation is CASSLVAPTGKGTEAFF.